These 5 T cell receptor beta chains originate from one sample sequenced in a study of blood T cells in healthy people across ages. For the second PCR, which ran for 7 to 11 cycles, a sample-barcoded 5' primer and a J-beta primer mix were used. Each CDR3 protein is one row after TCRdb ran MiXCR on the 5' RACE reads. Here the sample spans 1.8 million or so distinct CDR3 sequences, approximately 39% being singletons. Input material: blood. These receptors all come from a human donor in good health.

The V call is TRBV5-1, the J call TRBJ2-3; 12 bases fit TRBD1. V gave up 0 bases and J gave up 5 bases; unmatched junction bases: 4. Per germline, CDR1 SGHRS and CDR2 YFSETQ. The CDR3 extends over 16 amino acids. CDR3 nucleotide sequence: TGCGCCAGCAGCTTGGCCGGGACAGGGGGCAGAGATACGCAGTATTTT. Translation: CASSLAGTGGRDTQYF.

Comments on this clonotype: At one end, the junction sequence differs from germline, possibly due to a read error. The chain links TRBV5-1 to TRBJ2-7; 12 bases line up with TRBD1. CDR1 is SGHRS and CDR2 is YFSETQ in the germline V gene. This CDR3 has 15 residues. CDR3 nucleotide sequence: TGTGCCAGCAGCTTTTCGGGACAGGGGGCACACGAGCAGTACTTC. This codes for CASSFSGQGAHEQYF.

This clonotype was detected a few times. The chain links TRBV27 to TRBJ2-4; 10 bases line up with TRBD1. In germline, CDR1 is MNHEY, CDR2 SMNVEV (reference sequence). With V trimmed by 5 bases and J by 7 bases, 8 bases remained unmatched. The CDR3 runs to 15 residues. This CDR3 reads CASSTGTGDFNIQYF. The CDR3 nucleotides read TGTGCCAGCAGTACCGGGACAGGGGATTTTAACATTCAGTACTTC.

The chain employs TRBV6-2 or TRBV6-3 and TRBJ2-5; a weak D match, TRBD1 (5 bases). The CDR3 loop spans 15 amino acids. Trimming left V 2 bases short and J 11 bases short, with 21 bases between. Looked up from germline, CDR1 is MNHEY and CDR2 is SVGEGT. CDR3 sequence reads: CASSYRTPGTYKQYF. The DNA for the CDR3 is TGTGCCAGCAGTTACCGGACACCAGGCACTTACAAGCAGTACTTC.

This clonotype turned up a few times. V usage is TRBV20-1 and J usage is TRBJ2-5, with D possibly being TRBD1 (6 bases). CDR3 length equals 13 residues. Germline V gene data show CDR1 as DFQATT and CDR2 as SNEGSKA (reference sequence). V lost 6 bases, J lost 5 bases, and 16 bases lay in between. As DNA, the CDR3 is TGCAGTGCAACCCGGACAGCTGCGGAGACCCAGTACTTC. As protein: CSATRTAAETQYF.